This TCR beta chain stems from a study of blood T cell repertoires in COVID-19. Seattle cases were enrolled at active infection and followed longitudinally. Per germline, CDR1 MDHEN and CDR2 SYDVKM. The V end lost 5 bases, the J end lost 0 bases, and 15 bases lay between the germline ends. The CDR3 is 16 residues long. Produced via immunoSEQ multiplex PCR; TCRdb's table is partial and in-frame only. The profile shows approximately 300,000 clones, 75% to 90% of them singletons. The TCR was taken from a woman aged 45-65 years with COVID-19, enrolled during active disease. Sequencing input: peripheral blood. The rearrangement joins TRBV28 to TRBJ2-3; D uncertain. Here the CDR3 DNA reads TGTGCCAGCAGTGCCTTAGACTTAACTAGCACAGATACGCAGTATTTT. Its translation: CASSALDLTSTDTQYF. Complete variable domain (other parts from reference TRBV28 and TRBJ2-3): DVKVTQSSRYLVKRTGEKVFLECVQDMDHENMFWYRQDPGLGLRLIYFSYDVKMKEKGDIPEGYSVSREKKERFSLILESASTNQTSMYLCASSALDLTSTDTQYFGPGTRLTVL.